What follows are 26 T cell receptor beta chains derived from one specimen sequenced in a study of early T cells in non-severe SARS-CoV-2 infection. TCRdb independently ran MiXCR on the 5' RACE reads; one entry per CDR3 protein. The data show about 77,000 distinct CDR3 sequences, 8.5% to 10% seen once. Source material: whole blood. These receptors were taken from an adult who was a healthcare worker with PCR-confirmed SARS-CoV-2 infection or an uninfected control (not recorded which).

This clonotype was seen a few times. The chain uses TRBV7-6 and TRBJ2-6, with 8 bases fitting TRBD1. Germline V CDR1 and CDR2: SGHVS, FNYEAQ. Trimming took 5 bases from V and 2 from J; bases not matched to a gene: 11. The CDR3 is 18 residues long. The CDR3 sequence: CASSVLDRAIPGANVLTF. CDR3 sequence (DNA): TGTGCCAGCAGCGTACTGGACAGGGCAATCCCTGGGGCCAACGTCCTGACTTTC.

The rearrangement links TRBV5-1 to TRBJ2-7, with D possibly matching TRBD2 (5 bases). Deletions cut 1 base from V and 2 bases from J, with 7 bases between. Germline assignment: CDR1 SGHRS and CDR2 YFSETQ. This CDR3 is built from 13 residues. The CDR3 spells CASSLRGTYEQYF. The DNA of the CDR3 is TGCGCCAGCAGCTTGCGAGGGACCTACGAGCAGTACTTC.

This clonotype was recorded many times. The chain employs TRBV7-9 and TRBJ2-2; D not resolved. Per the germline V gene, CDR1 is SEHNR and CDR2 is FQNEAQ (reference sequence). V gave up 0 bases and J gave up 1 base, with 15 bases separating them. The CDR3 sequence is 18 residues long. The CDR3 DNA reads TGTGCCAGCAGCTTAGCGCGCGATAACCGGCAGAACACCGGGGAGCTGTTTTTT. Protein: CASSLARDNRQNTGELFF. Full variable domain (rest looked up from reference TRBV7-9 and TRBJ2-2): DTGVSQNPRHKITKRGQNVTFRCDPISEHNRLYWYRQTLGQGPEFLTYFQNEAQLEKSRLLSDRFSAERPKGSFSTLEIQRTEQGDSAMYLCASSLARDNRQNTGELFFGEGSRLTVL.

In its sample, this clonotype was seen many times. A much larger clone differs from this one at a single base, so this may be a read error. In nucleotides, the CDR3 is TGTGCCAACAGTTATCTAGCGGAGGGGGACCACAATGAGCAGTTCTTC. It codes for CANSYLAEGDHNEQFF. The gene calls are TRBV6-2 or TRBV6-3 and TRBJ2-1, with D possibly TRBD2 on 7 matching bases. This CDR3 is 16 amino acids long. Germline V lookup: CDR1 MNHEY, CDR2 SVGEGT.

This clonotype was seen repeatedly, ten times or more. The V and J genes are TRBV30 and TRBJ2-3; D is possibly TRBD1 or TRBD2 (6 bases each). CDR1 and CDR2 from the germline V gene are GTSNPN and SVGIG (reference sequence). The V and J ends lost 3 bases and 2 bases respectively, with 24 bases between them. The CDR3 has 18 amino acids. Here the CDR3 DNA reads TGTGCCTGGAGCAGGAGGGACAACGTACGAAGAAACACAGATACGCAGTATTTT. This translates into CAWSRRDNVRRNTDTQYF.

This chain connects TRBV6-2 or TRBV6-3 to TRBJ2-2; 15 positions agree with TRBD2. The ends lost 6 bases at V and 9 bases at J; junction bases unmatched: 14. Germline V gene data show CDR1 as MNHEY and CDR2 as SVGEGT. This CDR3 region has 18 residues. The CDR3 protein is CASSLWTSGRVRSRELFF. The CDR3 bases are TGTGCCAGCAGCCTCTGGACTAGCGGGAGGGTCCGGAGTCGGGAGCTGTTTTTT.

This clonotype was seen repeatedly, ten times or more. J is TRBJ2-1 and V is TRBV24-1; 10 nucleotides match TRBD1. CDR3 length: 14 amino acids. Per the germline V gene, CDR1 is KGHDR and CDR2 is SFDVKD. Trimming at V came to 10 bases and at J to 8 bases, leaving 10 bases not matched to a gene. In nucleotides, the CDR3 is TGTGCCACGGCATCCTGGGACAGGGGCGATGAGCAGTTCTTC. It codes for CATASWDRGDEQFF.

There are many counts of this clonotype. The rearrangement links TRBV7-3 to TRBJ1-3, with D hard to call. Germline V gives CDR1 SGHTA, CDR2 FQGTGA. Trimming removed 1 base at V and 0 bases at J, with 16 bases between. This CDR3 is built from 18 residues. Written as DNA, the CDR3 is TGTGCCAGCAGCTTAATTCGTCAGACCCGACCCTCTGGAAACACCATATATTTT. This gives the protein CASSLIRQTRPSGNTIYF. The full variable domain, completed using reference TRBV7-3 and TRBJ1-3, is GAGVSQTPSNKVTEKGKYVELRCDPISGHTALYWYRQSLGQGPEFLIYFQGTGAADDSGLPNDRFFAVRPEGSVSTLKIQRTERGDSAVYLCASSLIRQTRPSGNTIYFGEGSWLTVV.

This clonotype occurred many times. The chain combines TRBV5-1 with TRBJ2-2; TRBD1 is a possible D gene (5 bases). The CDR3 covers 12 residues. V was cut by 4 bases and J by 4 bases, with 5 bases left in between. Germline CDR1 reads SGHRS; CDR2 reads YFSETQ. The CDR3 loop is CASSQGTGELFF. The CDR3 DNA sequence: TGCGCCAGCAGCCAGGGCACCGGGGAGCTGTTTTTT.

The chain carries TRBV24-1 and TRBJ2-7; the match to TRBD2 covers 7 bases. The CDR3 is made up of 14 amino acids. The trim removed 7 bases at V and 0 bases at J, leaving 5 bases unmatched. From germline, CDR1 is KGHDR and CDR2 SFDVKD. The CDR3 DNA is TGTGCCACCAGCAGCGGGGAGAGCTCCTACGAGCAGTACTTC. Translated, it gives CATSSGESSYEQYF.

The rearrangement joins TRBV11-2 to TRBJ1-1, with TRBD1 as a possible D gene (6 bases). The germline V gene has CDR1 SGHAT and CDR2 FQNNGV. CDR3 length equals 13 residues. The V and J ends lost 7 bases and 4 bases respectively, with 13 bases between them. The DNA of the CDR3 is TGTGCCAGCACGGAAACAGGGAGCACTGAAGCTTTCTTT. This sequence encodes CASTETGSTEAFF.

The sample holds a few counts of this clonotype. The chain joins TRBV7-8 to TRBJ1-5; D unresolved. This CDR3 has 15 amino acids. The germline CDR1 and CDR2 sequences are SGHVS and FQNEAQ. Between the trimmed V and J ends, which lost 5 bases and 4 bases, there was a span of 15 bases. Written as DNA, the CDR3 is TGTGCCAGCAGCCCCGAGGCAGGCCCAAATCAGCCCCAGCATTTT. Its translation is CASSPEAGPNQPQHF.

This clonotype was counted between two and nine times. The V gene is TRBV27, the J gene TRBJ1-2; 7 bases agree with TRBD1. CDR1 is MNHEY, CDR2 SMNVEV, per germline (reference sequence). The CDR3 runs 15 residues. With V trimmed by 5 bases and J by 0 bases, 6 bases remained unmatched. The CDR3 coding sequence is TGTGCCAGCAGTCCGGGACAGTTAGCTAACTATGGCTACACCTTC. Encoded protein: CASSPGQLANYGYTF.

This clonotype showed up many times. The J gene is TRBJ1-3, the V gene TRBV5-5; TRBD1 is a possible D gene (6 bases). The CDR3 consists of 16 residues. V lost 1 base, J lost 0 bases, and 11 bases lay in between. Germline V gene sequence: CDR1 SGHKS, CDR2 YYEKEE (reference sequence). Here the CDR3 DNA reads TGTGCCAGCAGCTTGTGGACAGCCCTCTCTGGAAACACCATATATTTT. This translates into CASSLWTALSGNTIYF.

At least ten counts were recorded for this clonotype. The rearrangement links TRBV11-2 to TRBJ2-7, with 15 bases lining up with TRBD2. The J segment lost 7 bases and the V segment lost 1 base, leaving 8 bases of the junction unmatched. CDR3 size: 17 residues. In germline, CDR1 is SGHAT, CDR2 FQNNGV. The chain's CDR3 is CASSLGGLAGGSGEQYF. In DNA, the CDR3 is TGTGCCAGCAGCTTAGGGGGACTAGCGGGAGGTTCTGGAGAGCAGTACTTC.

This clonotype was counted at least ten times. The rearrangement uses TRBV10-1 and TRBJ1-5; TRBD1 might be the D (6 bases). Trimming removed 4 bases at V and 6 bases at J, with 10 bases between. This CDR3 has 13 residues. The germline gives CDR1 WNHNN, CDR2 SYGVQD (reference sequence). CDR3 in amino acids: CASSAGQSQPQHF. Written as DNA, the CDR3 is TGCGCCAGCAGTGCGGGACAAAGTCAGCCCCAGCATTTT.

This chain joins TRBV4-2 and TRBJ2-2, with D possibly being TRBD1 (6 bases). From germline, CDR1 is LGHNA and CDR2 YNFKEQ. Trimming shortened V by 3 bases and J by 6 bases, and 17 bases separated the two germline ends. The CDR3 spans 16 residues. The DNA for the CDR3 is TGTGCCAGCAGCCAGACCGACAGGACCCCCGCCGGGGAGCTGTTTTTT. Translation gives CASSQTDRTPAGELFF.

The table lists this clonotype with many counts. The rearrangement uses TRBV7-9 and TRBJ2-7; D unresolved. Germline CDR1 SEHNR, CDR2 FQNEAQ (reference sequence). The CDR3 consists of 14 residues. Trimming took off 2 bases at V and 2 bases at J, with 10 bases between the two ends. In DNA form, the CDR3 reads TGTGCCAGCAGCTTACCACCGAGGCCCTACGAGCAGTACTTC. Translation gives CASSLPPRPYEQYF.

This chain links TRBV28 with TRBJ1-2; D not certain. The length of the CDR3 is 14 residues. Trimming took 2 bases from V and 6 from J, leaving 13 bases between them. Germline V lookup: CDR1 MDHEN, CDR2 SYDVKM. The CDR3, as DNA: TGTGCCAGCAGTTTAACCGCCCCGAGAGATGGCTACACCTTC. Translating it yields CASSLTAPRDGYTF.

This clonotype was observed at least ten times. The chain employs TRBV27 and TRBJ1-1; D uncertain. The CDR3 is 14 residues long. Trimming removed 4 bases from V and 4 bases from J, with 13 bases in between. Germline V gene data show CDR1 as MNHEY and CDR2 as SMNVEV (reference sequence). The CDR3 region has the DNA TGTGCCAGCAGTTCAACGACCCGCGGCACTGAAGCTTTCTTT. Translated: CASSSTTRGTEAFF.

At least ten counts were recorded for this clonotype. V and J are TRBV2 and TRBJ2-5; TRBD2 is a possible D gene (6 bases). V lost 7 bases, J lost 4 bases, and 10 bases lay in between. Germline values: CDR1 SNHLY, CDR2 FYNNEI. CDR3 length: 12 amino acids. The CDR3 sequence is CASKEGGETQYF. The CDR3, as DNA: TGTGCCAGCAAGGAGGGAGGAGAGACCCAGTACTTC.

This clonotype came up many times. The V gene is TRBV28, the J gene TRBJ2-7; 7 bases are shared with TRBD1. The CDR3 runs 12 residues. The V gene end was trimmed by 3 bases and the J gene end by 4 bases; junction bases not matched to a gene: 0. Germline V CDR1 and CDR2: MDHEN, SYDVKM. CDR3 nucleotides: TGTGCCAGCAGTTTGGGACAGTACGAGCAGTACTTC. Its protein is CASSLGQYEQYF.

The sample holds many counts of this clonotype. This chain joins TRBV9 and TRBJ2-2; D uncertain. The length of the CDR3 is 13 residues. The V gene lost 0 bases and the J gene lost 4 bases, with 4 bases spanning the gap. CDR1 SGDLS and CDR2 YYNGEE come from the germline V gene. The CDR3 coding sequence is TGTGCCAGCAGCGTAGCAGTCACCGGGGAGCTGTTTTTT. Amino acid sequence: CASSVAVTGELFF.

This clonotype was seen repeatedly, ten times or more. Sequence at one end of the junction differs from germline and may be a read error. The CDR3 nucleotides read TGCAGTGCTCCCCCGTGGGGACAGGGCACAAATACGCAGTATTTT. Encoded protein: CSAPPWGQGTNTQYF. This chain uses TRBV20-1 with TRBJ2-3, with 9 bases fitting TRBD1. This CDR3 is built from 15 residues. The germline gives CDR1 DFQATT, CDR2 SNEGSKA (reference sequence).

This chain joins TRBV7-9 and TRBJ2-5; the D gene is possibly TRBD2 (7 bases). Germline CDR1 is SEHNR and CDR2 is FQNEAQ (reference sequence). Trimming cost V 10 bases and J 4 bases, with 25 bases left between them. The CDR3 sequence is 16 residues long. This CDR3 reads CAIPRGGEASRETQYF. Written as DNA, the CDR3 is TGTGCCATCCCCCGCGGGGGCGAGGCATCGAGAGAGACCCAGTACTTC.

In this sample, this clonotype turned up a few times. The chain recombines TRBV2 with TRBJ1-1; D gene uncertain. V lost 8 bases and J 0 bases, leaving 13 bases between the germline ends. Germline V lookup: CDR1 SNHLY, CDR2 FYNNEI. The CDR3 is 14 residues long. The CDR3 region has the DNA TGTGCCAGCTCTTTGGGATTCTTGAACACTGAAGCTTTCTTT. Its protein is CASSLGFLNTEAFF.